Below, 25 T cell receptor beta chains from the same sample are listed, as sequenced in a study of post-analysis software for immune sequencing data. TCR beta cDNA libraries had unique molecular identifiers. TCRdb analysed the PCR reads with MiXCR anew, one entry per CDR3 protein. The sample includes some 370,000 distinct CDR3 sequences, less than 40% of them seen just once. Study results and caveats: In patients, 4 to 6 TRBV segments were more frequent than in controls, with TRBV5-6, TRBV5-1 and TRBV20-1 among them.

Antigen specificity for these receptors is unknown. Sequenced material: blood. The receptors originated from a girl aged 5-17 years with multiple sclerosis.

The chain links TRBV4-1 to TRBJ2-4; no definite D call. Germline V CDR1 and CDR2: MGHRA, YSYEKL. With 1 base removed from V and 13 bases from J, the gap between germline ends came to 20 bases. The CDR3 is 15 amino acids. The CDR3 reads CASSQVTTAAREQYF. The DNA of the CDR3 is TGCGCCAGCAGCCAAGTTACGACTGCGGCCAGAGAGCAGTACTTC.

Of note for this clonotype: With a much larger clone just one base away, this may be a read error. The V call is TRBV12-3 or TRBV12-4, the J call TRBJ2-7, with D tentatively TRBD2 (5 bases). V shed 6 bases and J shed 6 bases, with 12 bases lying between them. The CDR3 runs to 12 residues. CDR3 in amino acids: CASSPGSTEQYF. In DNA, the CDR3 is TGTGCCAGCAGCCCGGGGAGTACCGAGCAGTACTTC.

This clonotype was seen more than once but under ten times. V and J are TRBV7-2 and TRBJ2-5, with 8 bases identical to TRBD2. The CDR3 is 15 amino acids. With 3 bases clipped from V and 6 bases from J, the junction kept 9 bases outside the gene matches. Germline V gene sequence: CDR1 SGHTA, CDR2 FQGNSA. The CDR3 protein is CASSFSSGLEKTQYF. Written as DNA, the CDR3 is TGTGCCAGCAGCTTCTCTAGCGGGCTAGAAAAGACCCAGTACTTC.

This chain joins TRBV20-1 and TRBJ1-1, with D unresolved. This CDR3 region has 13 residues. Germline assignment: CDR1 DFQATT and CDR2 SNEGSKA (reference sequence). The ends were cut back, 5 bases at V and 1 base at J, with 11 bases in the middle. CDR3: CSAPLKGNTEAFF. For the CDR3, the DNA is TGCAGTGCTCCCCTTAAAGGGAACACTGAAGCTTTCTTT.

V is TRBV7-2 and J is TRBJ2-1; 7 nucleotides line up with TRBD1. V lost 5 bases to trimming and J lost 4 bases; unmatched junction nucleotides: 5. CDR1 SGHTA and CDR2 FQGNSA come from the germline V gene. CDR3 size: 14 residues. The CDR3 here is CASSRTGSYNEQFF. Here the CDR3 DNA reads TGTGCCAGCAGCCGGACAGGTTCTTACAATGAGCAGTTCTTC.

The genes are TRBV5-1 and TRBJ2-5, with TRBD2 identical over 9 bases. The ends lost 0 bases at V and 0 bases at J; junction bases unmatched: 6. The CDR3 runs to 17 residues. Germline assignment: CDR1 SGHRS and CDR2 YFSETQ. CDR3 residues: CASSLEPGTSYQETQYF. For the CDR3, the DNA is TGCGCCAGCAGCTTGGAACCCGGGACTAGCTACCAAGAGACCCAGTACTTC.

The chain combines TRBV5-1 with TRBJ2-3; 7 bases are shared with TRBD2. Germline CDR1 reads SGHRS; CDR2 reads YFSETQ. The CDR3 has 16 amino acids. The junction had 10 bases not matched to a gene; V was cut back by 3 bases and J by 3 bases. For the CDR3, the DNA is TGCGCCAGCAGCTCCGGGACCGAAGCGGGGACAGATACGCAGTATTTT. Its protein is CASSSGTEAGTDTQYF.

V usage is TRBV4-1 and J usage is TRBJ2-3; 10 bases are shared with TRBD1. The CDR3 totals 15 residues. V was clipped by 3 bases and J by 4 bases; unmatched bases: 4. Germline-derived CDR1 and CDR2 are MGHRA and YSYEKL. The CDR3 bases are TGCGCCAGCAGCCAGGGGGGGACAGGGGCAGATACGCAGTATTTT. Its translation is CASSQGGTGADTQYF.

This clonotype was picked up a small number of times. The chain joins TRBV7-9 to TRBJ2-1, with a possible D match to TRBD2 (6 bases). This CDR3 has 16 residues. Germline V lookup: CDR1 SEHNR, CDR2 FQNEAQ (reference sequence). The V end lost 4 bases, the J end lost 2 bases, and 15 bases lay between the germline ends. The CDR3 loop is CASSYPWLATYNEQFF. As DNA, the CDR3 is TGTGCCAGCAGCTACCCGTGGCTAGCGACCTACAATGAGCAGTTCTTC.

The V call is TRBV28, the J call TRBJ2-3, with D perhaps matching TRBD2 (5 bases). Between the trimmed V and J ends, which lost 5 bases and 4 bases, there was a span of 19 bases. The germline V gene encodes CDR1 MDHEN and CDR2 SYDVKM. This CDR3 spans 16 amino acids. The CDR3 coding sequence is TGTGCCAGCAGTCCACCCGCGCGGAGGTCATCAGATACGCAGTATTTT. It specifies CASSPPARRSSDTQYF.

The chain has TRBV7-2 and TRBJ2-7; 7 bases fit TRBD1. Germline assignment: CDR1 SGHTA and CDR2 FQGNSA. The CDR3 covers 14 residues. J was trimmed by 3 bases and V by 5 bases; bases with no gene match: 7. Here the CDR3 reads CASSPRDSFYEQYF. The DNA of the CDR3 is TGTGCCAGCAGCCCCCGGGACAGCTTCTACGAGCAGTACTTC.

This chain links TRBV9 with TRBJ2-4, with D possibly TRBD1 on 6 matching bases. V was trimmed by 3 bases and J by 3 bases, leaving 16 bases between them. This CDR3 contains 16 residues. Germline CDR1 and CDR2: SGDLS and YYNGEE. The CDR3 bases are TGTGCCAGCAGCGACATGACAGGCCTAGACAAAAACATTCAGTACTTC. Its translation: CASSDMTGLDKNIQYF.

In its sample, this clonotype was seen once. CDR3 region: CASGLARGQGYEQYF. CDR3 in DNA: TGTGCTAGTGGTTTGGCCCGAGGCCAGGGGTACGAGCAGTACTTC. The V gene is TRBV12-5, the J gene TRBJ2-7; D perhaps matches TRBD1 (6 bases). The CDR3 sequence is 15 residues long. Germline V lookup: CDR1 LGHNT, CDR2 FRNRAP. V dropped 1 base and J dropped 4 bases, with 14 bases sitting between them.

The rearrangement links TRBV30 to TRBJ2-4; D is ambiguous. Judging by the DNA end, TRBJ2-7 fits better; the J call may be wrong. Germline V gene data show CDR1 as GTSNPN and CDR2 as SVGIG (reference sequence). This CDR3 region has 13 residues. CDR3 coding DNA: TGTGCCTGGAGTGAGAAGAGTGCCTACGAGCAGTACTTC. It translates to CAWSEKSAYEQYF.

The rearrangement links TRBV25-1 to TRBJ1-5; 7 bases match TRBD1. The CDR3 is made up of 15 amino acids. Trimming removed 3 bases from V and 3 bases from J; junction bases left unmatched: 5. Germline CDR1 reads MGHDK; CDR2 reads SYGVNS. CDR3 sequence: CASSDPGQTNQPQHF. CDR3 coding DNA: TGTGCCAGCAGTGACCCGGGACAGACCAATCAGCCCCAGCATTTT.

This chain links TRBV6-2 or TRBV6-3 with TRBJ1-1; D unresolved. This CDR3 has 12 amino acids. Germline-derived CDR1 and CDR2 are MNHEY and SVGEGT. The V end lost 8 bases, the J end lost 5 bases, and 12 bases lay between the germline ends. CDR3 sequence (DNA): TGTGCCAGCGGAAGCAGAGGGACTGAAGCTTTCTTT. Amino acids: CASGSRGTEAFF.

V is TRBV7-9 and J is TRBJ1-1, with TRBD1 matching over 8 bases. The CDR3 totals 15 residues. Germline CDR1 SEHNR, CDR2 FQNEAQ (reference sequence). V was clipped by 6 bases and J by 5 bases; unmatched bases: 11. This chain's CDR3 is CASRQDLTGETEAFF. Written as DNA, the CDR3 is TGTGCCAGCAGACAAGATTTGACAGGGGAGACTGAAGCTTTCTTT. Supplemented by reference TRBV7-9 and TRBJ1-1, the full variable domain reads DTGVSQNPRHKITKRGQNVTFRCDPISEHNRLYWYRQTLGQGPEFLTYFQNEAQLEKSRLLSDRFSAERPKGSFSTLEIQRTEQGDSAMYLCASRQDLTGETEAFFGQGTRLTVV.

The chain has TRBV6-5 and TRBJ1-6; 7 bases align to TRBD1. V was clipped by 6 bases and J by 10 bases; unmatched bases: 6. The CDR3 covers 13 residues. Germline V CDR1 and CDR2: MNHEY, SVGAGI. This chain's CDR3 is CASRVQGGSPLHF. As DNA, the CDR3 is TGTGCCAGCAGGGTGCAGGGGGGATCACCCCTCCACTTT.

This clonotype was observed at least ten times. The V and J genes are TRBV29-1 and TRBJ2-3; the match to TRBD2 covers 8 bases. Unmatched junction bases numbered 7, after V lost 0 bases and J lost 2 bases. The CDR3 loop spans 16 amino acids. Looked up from germline, CDR1 is SQVTM and CDR2 is ANQGSEA. In DNA form, the CDR3 reads TGCAGCGTTGAAGACGTAAGCGGGGGTTACACAGATACGCAGTATTTT. Amino acid sequence: CSVEDVSGGYTDTQYF.

The rearrangement uses TRBV7-9 and TRBJ2-1; tentative D call: TRBD2 (6 bases). The germline V and J ends were trimmed by 7 bases and 6 bases, with 31 bases remaining between them. Looked up from germline, CDR1 is SEHNR and CDR2 is FQNEAQ (reference sequence). This CDR3 is built from 19 residues. As DNA, the CDR3 is TGTGCCAGCATCCATAAGGGGTTCCGGGGGTACGGTGATCTCAATGAGCAGTTCTTC. Residues: CASIHKGFRGYGDLNEQFF.

The chain combines TRBV28 with TRBJ1-5, with 10 bases identical to TRBD1. This CDR3 is built from 15 residues. The J segment lost 5 bases and the V segment lost 5 bases, leaving 6 bases of the junction unmatched. CDR1 MDHEN and CDR2 SYDVKM come from the germline V gene. The CDR3 sequence: CASSPGDRGYQPQHF. DNA for the CDR3: TGTGCCAGCAGTCCGGGGGACAGGGGTTATCAGCCCCAGCATTTT.

This clonotype was seen repeatedly, ten times or more. The chain joins TRBV6-5 to TRBJ2-1; D is ambiguous. In germline, CDR1 is MNHEY, CDR2 SVGAGI. This CDR3 contains 13 residues. V was shortened by 2 bases and J by 2 bases, with 4 bases between the two germline ends. The CDR3 DNA reads TGTGCCAGCAGTTACGCGACCTACAATGAGCAGTTCTTC. Its protein product is CASSYATYNEQFF.

This chain joins TRBV7-9 and TRBJ2-3; the match to TRBD2 covers 10 bases. CDR3 length equals 16 residues. CDR1 and CDR2 from the germline V gene are SEHNR and FQNEAQ (reference sequence). Trimming took 6 bases from V and 4 from J; bases not matched to a gene: 10. In DNA, the CDR3 is TGTGCCAGCAGACCCACGAGCGGGGGGGCCTCAGATACGCAGTATTTT. Translation: CASRPTSGGASDTQYF.

The chain joins TRBV7-3 to TRBJ2-7; 7 bases line up with TRBD2. The J segment lost 1 base and the V segment lost 1 base, leaving 4 bases of the junction unmatched. This CDR3 is 15 amino acids long. Germline values: CDR1 SGHTA, CDR2 FQGTGA. The CDR3 loop reads CASSLSAGLSYEQYF. The CDR3 DNA sequence: TGTGCCAGCAGCTTAAGCGCGGGACTATCCTACGAGCAGTACTTC. Combining the CDR3 with reference TRBV7-3 and TRBJ2-7 gives the whole variable domain GAGVSQTPSNKVTEKGKYVELRCDPISGHTALYWYRQSLGQGPEFLIYFQGTGAADDSGLPNDRFFAVRPEGSVSTLKIQRTERGDSAVYLCASSLSAGLSYEQYFGPGTRLTVT.

The rearrangement links TRBV3-1 to TRBJ1-1; 10 positions match TRBD1. V dropped 0 bases and J dropped 2; count of bases not matched to a gene: 6. This CDR3 is built from 17 residues. Germline lookup yields CDR1 LGHDT and CDR2 YNNKEL (reference sequence). In nucleotides, the CDR3 is TGTGCCAGCAGCCAAGAACCGTGGACAGGGGGAAACACTGAAGCTTTCTTT. Amino acids: CASSQEPWTGGNTEAFF.